These 9 T cell receptor beta chains were all obtained from the same sample, sequenced in a study of T cell responses to AZD1222 COVID-19 vaccine. Assay: immunoSEQ multiplex PCR; the TCRdb copy retains only in-frame clones and omits some. This repertoire shows more than 85,000 clones, around 89% found once; its top ten account for 7% to 10%. The sequencing here drew on peripheral blood, taken on day 0 of AZD1222 vaccination. The receptors derive from an adult in good health.

The chain is built from TRBV6-4 and TRBJ1-5; D is undetermined. The CDR3 extends over 13 amino acids. Germline lookup yields CDR1 MRHNA and CDR2 SNTAGT. Trimming cost V 4 bases and J 4 bases, with 8 bases left between them. CDR3 sequence: CASSVRENQPQHF. CDR3 nucleotide sequence: TGTGCCAGCAGTGTTCGGGAGAATCAGCCCCAGCATTTT.

The rearrangement uses TRBV28 and TRBJ2-2, with TRBD2 as a possible D gene (5 bases). Trimming shortened V by 3 bases and J by 0 bases, and 8 bases separated the two germline ends. The CDR3 runs to 15 residues. CDR1 and CDR2 (germline): MDHEN, SYDVKM. CDR3 loop: CASSFWRANTGELFF. The CDR3 bases are TGTGCCAGCAGTTTCTGGCGGGCGAACACCGGGGAGCTGTTTTTT.

This chain links TRBV4-2 with TRBJ1-5; tentatively, D is TRBD1 (6 bases). Germline V gives CDR1 LGHNA, CDR2 YNFKEQ. The CDR3 covers 15 residues. V was clipped by 1 base and J by 7 bases, with 14 bases between them. This chain's CDR3 is CASSQVQGLGQPQHF. In DNA, the CDR3 is TGTGCCAGCAGCCAAGTCCAGGGGCTGGGCCAGCCCCAGCATTTT.

The rearrangement links TRBV28 to TRBJ1-6; D unresolved. CDR1 MDHEN and CDR2 SYDVKM come from the germline V gene. V was cut by 3 bases and J by 8 bases, with 14 bases left in between. The CDR3 length is 15 residues. In DNA, the CDR3 is TGTGCCAGCAGTTTGTCTGCACCTAGGGATTCACCCCTCCACTTT. This translates into CASSLSAPRDSPLHF.

The chain links TRBV21-1 to TRBJ1-1; the table's D call of TRBD1 was not tested on the DNA. TRBV21-1 is annotated as a pseudogene. CDR3 length: 17 amino acids. As DNA, the CDR3 is TGTGCCAGCACCAGAAGTTTAAATGGACAGGGGTGCACTGAAGCTTTCTTT. This codes for CASTRSLNGQGCTEAFF.

The rearrangement uses TRBV12-3 or TRBV12-4 and TRBJ2-1, with 7 nucleotides matching TRBD2. The J segment lost 7 bases and the V segment lost 6 bases, leaving 3 bases of the junction unmatched. The CDR3 has 12 amino acids. The CDR3 is CASRHGGNEQFF. CDR3 bases: TGTGCCAGCAGACACGGGGGGAATGAGCAGTTCTTC.

The chain couples TRBV28 to TRBJ1-2; TRBD1 agrees at 7 bases. Germline V CDR1 and CDR2: MDHEN, SYDVKM. The CDR3 covers 14 residues. Trimming took 7 bases from V and 5 from J; bases not matched to a gene: 10. In nucleotides, the CDR3 is TGTGCCAGCACAGTACTGGGGACAGCGTATGGCTACACCTTC. It is translated as CASTVLGTAYGYTF.

The gene calls are TRBV18 and TRBJ2-5; D might be TRBD2 (6 bases). Per germline, CDR1 KGHSH and CDR2 LQKENI. Trimming stripped 8 bases from V and 5 bases from J, with 15 bases between. The CDR3 extends over 13 amino acids. The CDR3 loop reads CASLRDSGETQYF. The CDR3 nucleotides are TGTGCCAGCCTTCGGGACTCAGGGGAGACCCAGTACTTC.

J is TRBJ1-1 and V is TRBV13, with no clear D. Germline CDR1 is PRHDT and CDR2 is FYEKMQ (reference sequence). With 4 bases removed from V and 1 base from J, the gap between germline ends came to 13 bases. CDR3 size: 15 residues. The CDR3, as DNA: TGTGCCAGCAGCTACCGGACCAGCGGGAACACTGAAGCTTTCTTT. Residues: CASSYRTSGNTEAFF.